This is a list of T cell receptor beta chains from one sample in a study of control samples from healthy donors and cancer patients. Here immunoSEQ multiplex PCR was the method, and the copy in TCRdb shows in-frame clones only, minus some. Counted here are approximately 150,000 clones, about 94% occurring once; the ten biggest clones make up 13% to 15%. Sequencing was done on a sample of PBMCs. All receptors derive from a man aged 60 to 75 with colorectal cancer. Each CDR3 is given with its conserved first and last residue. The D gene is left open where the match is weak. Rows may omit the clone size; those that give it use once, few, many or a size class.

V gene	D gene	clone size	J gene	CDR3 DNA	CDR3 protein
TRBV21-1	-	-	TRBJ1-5	TGTGCCAGCAGCAAACGGGGGTTGCGTCGCAATCAGCCCCAGCATTTT	CASSKRGLRRNQPQHF
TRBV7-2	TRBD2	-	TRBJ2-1	TGTGCCCGCCGCTGGGGCGGGGGGGCCTCTTATGAGCAGTTCTTC	CARRWGGGASYEQFF
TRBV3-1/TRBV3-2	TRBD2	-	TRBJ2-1	TGTGCCAGCAGCCCAAGCGGGGGAGGATACAATGAGCAGTTCTTC	CASSPSGGGYNEQFF
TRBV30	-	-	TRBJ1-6	TGTGCCTGGAGTGTACAACATAATTCACCCCTCCACTTT	CAWSVQHNSPLHF
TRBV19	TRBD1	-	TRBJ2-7	TGTGCCAGTAGTGCAGGACAGGGAGTGGGATACGAGCAGTACTTC	CASSAGQGVGYEQYF
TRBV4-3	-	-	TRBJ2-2	TGCGCCAGCAGCCAAGATCAGGGGACGGTGTCCGGGGAGCTGTTTTTT	CASSQDQGTVSGELFF
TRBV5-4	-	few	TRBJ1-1	TGTGCCAGCAGCCCGCAGACGAACACTGAAGCTTTCTTT	CASSPQTNTEAFF
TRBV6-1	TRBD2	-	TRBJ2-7	TGTGCCAGCAGTGTAGCGGGGGGCGCTTACGAGCAGTACTTC	CASSVAGGAYEQYF
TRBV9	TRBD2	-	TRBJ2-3	TGTGCCAGCAGCGCGCCCCTGAGCGGGGGGGTCCCGTATTTT	CASSAPLSGGVPYF
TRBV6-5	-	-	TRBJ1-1	TGTGCCAGCAGTTACTCGGAAGGAACCACGAAAGCTTTCTTT	CASSYSEGTTKAFF
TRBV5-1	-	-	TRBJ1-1	TGCGCCAGCAGACCTTACGACAGTGTGAACACTGAAGCTTTCTTT	CASRPYDSVNTEAFF
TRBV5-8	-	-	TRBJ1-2	TGTGCCAGCAGCGAGGGACCTCCCGACAACTATGGCTACACCTTC	CASSEGPPDNYGYTF
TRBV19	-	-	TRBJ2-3	TGTGCCAGTAGTACCATGGGAGCGGGCACAGATACGCAGTATTTT	CASSTMGAGTDTQYF
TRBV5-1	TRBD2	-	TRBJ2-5	TGCGCCAGCAGCTTGGTAGCTAGCGGGGGTGAGACCCAGTACTTC	CASSLVASGGETQYF
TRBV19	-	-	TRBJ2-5	TGTGCCAGTAGTATAGTGGAGGGGGAGACCCAGTACTTC	CASSIVEGETQYF
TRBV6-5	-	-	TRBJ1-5	TGTGCCAGCAGACAAGGTAATCAGCCCCAGCATTTT	CASRQGNQPQHF
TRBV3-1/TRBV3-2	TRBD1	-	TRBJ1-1	TGTGCCAGCAGCCGCAACGGAGGGACAGGGTGGACTGAAGCTTTCTTT	CASSRNGGTGWTEAFF
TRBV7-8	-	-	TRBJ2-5	TGTGCCAGCAGTAGGGCGGGTGGGCGACAAGAGACCCAGTACTTC	CASSRAGGRQETQYF
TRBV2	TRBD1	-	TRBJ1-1	TGTGCCAGCAGTCGGACAGGGGAGAACACTGAAGCTTTCTTT	CASSRTGENTEAFF
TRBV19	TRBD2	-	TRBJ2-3	TGTGCCAGTAGTGCCGTGACTAGCGGGGGGGCGCGGGATACGCAGTATTTT	CASSAVTSGGARDTQYF
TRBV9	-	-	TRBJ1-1	TGTGCCAGCAGCCCCATGGGGGGGTGGCCTTTCTTT	CASSPMGGWPFF
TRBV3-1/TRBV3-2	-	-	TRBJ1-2	TGTGCCAGCAGCCAACACACGGACTATGGCTACACCTTC	CASSQHTDYGYTF
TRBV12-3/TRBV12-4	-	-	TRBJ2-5	TGTGCCAGCAGTACGTGGGGGGAGACCCAGTACTTC	CASSTWGETQYF
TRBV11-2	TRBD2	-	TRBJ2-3	TGTGCCAGCAGCTTAGATTTCCTAGCGGGGGGCCTAACAGATACGCAGTATTTT	CASSLDFLAGGLTDTQYF
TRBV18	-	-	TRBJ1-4	TGTGCCAGCTCACCCGGGGCGACTAATGAAAAACTGTTTTTT	CASSPGATNEKLFF
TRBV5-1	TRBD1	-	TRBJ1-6	TGCGCCAGCAGCCCCCAGCAGGGGGGGAGAGAACCCCTCCACTTT	CASSPQQGGREPLHF
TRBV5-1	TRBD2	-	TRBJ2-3	TGCGCCAGCAGCTGGGAGCGGGGGGCCAGCACAGATACGCAGTATTTT	CASSWERGASTDTQYF
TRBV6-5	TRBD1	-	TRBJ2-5	TGTGCCAGCAGGCCAGGGGGCCCGGAGACCCAGTACTTC	CASRPGGPETQYF
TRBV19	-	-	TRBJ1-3	TGTGCCAGTAGTATAAGCCCCGTGGGGTTGACTGGAAACACCATATATTTT	CASSISPVGLTGNTIYF
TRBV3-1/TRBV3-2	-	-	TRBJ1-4	TGTGCCAGCAGCCAAGACCCCGCAAGGCGTAATGAAAAACTGTTTTTT	CASSQDPARRNEKLFF
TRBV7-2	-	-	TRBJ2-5	TGTGCCAGCAGCTTAAGTCCGGGCCTGAGGTACTTC	CASSLSPGLRYF
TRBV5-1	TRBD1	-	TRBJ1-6	TGCGCCAGCAGCCCGAGACAGACAGGGGCTTATTCACCCCTCCACTTT	CASSPRQTGAYSPLHF
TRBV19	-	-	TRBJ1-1	TGTGCCACCTATTCAGGGATCGTCAGCGTTGGAGCTTTCTTT	CATYSGIVSVGAFF
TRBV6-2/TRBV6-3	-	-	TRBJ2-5	TGTGCCAGCAGTTCTCCCCTCGGGGGGCGTAGGGAGACCCAGTACTTC	CASSSPLGGRRETQYF
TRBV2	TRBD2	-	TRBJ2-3	TGTGCCAGCAGTGAAAGCGAGCGGGGGGCCACAGATACGCAGTATTTT	CASSESERGATDTQYF
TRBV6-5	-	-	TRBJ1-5	TGTGCCAGCAGTTACTCGTCAGATCAGCCCCAGCATTTT	CASSYSSDQPQHF
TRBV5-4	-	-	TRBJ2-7	TGTGCCAGCAGCCCGTCCGGGACAACTTCCTACGAGCAGTACTTC	CASSPSGTTSYEQYF
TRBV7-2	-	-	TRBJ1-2	TGTGCCAGCAGCAGCCAGGAAGGCTACACCTTC	CASSSQEGYTF